These 28 T cell receptor beta chains were sequenced from one sample in a study of blood T cell repertoires in COVID-19. Sequencing used immunoSEQ multiplex PCR; TCRdb keeps in-frame clones, though not all of them. Of about 220,000 clones in the sample, less than 90% were seen once. Specimen: PBMCs or T cells enriched from blood (not recorded which). The receptors were sampled from a woman between 25 and 40 years old who had recovered from COVID-19.

For this clone: The junction departs from germline at one end; a sequencing error may be responsible. J is TRBJ2-1 and V is TRBV7-7, with TRBD2 identical over 8 bases. Looked up from germline, CDR1 is SSHAT and CDR2 is FNYEAQ (reference sequence). The CDR3 consists of 13 residues. CDR3 residues: CASSPGGGDEQFF. In nucleotides, the CDR3 is TGTGCTAGCAGCCCCGGGGGGGGTGATGAGCAGTTCTTC.

V gene TRBV19 combines with J gene TRBJ1-1; D is unclear. The CDR3 extends over 13 amino acids. The V gene's germline CDR1 is LNHDA and CDR2 SQIVND (reference sequence). The V end was cut by 3 bases, the J end by 4 bases, with 9 bases between. CDR3 DNA: TGTGCCAGTAGTATGTCCGGGTTCACTGAAGCTTTCTTT. It encodes CASSMSGFTEAFF.

J is TRBJ1-5 and V is TRBV5-1, with 8 bases matching TRBD1. CDR1 SGHRS and CDR2 YFSETQ come from the germline V gene. This CDR3 has 14 amino acids. The trim removed 2 bases at V and 6 bases at J, leaving 4 bases unmatched. CDR3 amino acids: CASSFTGGGQPQHF. The CDR3 DNA sequence: TGCGCCAGCAGCTTTACAGGGGGTGGTCAGCCCCAGCATTTT. The variable domain in full, with the rest retrieved from reference TRBV5-1 and TRBJ1-5, is KAGVTQTPRYLIKTRGQQVTLSCSPISGHRSVSWYQQTPGQGLQFLFEYFSETQRNKGNFPGRFSGRQFSNSRSEMNVSTLELGDSALYLCASSFTGGGQPQHFGDGTRLSIL.

V gene TRBV18 combines with J gene TRBJ1-4; D is possibly TRBD1 (6 bases). The CDR3 consists of 15 residues. Germline V gene data show CDR1 as KGHSH and CDR2 as LQKENI. V dropped 5 bases and J dropped 8 bases, with 18 bases sitting between them. The CDR3 DNA sequence: TGTGCCAGCTCATCAGGGGCTGGGACGGAGGAAAAACTGTTTTTT. The encoded protein is CASSSGAGTEEKLFF. Full variable domain (rest looked up from reference TRBV18 and TRBJ1-4): NAGVMQNPRHLVRRRGQEARLRCSPMKGHSHVYWYRQLPEEGLKFMVYLQKENIIDESGMPKERFSAEFPKEGPSILRIQQVVRGDSAAYFCASSSGAGTEEKLFFGSGTQLSVL.

The sample holds one count of this clone. The V call is TRBV9, the J call TRBJ1-4, with D hard to call. CDR1 is SGDLS and CDR2 is YYNGEE in the germline V gene. The CDR3 extends over 14 amino acids. V was shortened by 3 bases and J by 4 bases, with 10 bases between the two germline ends. CDR3 protein: CASSARGDNEKLFF. For the CDR3, the DNA is TGTGCCAGCAGCGCGCGGGGTGATAATGAAAAACTGTTTTTT.

In regard to this clone: A read error may produce the germline difference seen at one junction end. This rearrangement joins TRBV7-8 to TRBJ1-3; TRBD1 matches at 11 bases. The length of the CDR3 is 16 residues. Germline-derived CDR1 and CDR2 are SGHVS and FQNEAQ. CDR3 loop: CASSLTGQGAGYTIYF. CDR3 in DNA: TGTGCCAGCAGCTTAACCGGACAGGGGGCTGGATACACCATATATTTT.

The chain carries TRBV4-1 and TRBJ2-5; D is unclear. In germline, CDR1 is MGHRA, CDR2 YSYEKL. Trimming left V 0 bases short and J 5 bases short, with 13 bases between. The CDR3 spans 15 residues. The CDR3 nucleotides read TGCGCCAGCAGCCAAGATGGAAATAGCCTCGAGACCCAGTACTTC. Protein: CASSQDGNSLETQYF.

The CDR3 DNA is TGCGCCAGCAGCCAAGAAACCGCCGGGACAGCCGGGGGGGGGACTGAAGCTTTCTTT. Amino acid sequence: CASSQETAGTAGGGTEAFF. The chain employs TRBV4-3 and TRBJ1-1, with 7 bases identical to TRBD1. J gave up 5 bases and V 0 bases, and 18 bases lay outside the gene matches. Germline CDR1 and CDR2: LGHNA and YSLEER. The CDR3 is made up of 19 amino acids.

V is TRBV6-5 and J is TRBJ1-3; TRBD1 agrees at 7 bases. Trimming cost V 2 bases and J 8 bases; bases outside gene matches: 3. In germline, CDR1 is MNHEY, CDR2 SVGAGI. The CDR3 extends over 13 amino acids. Here the CDR3 reads CASSYGQGDTIYF. As DNA, the CDR3 is TGTGCCAGCAGTTACGGGCAGGGGGACACCATATATTTT.

The chain carries TRBV28 and TRBJ1-4; perhaps TRBD1 as D (5 bases). V lost 10 bases and J lost 5, with 20 bases in between. This CDR3 region has 15 residues. The germline V gene encodes CDR1 MDHEN and CDR2 SYDVKM. The CDR3 protein is CATLYGGGKNEKLFF. CDR3 bases: TGTGCCACACTTTATGGGGGGGGGAAAAATGAAAAACTGTTTTTT.

The rearrangement links TRBV6-5 to TRBJ1-5, with D uncertain. Germline V gene data show CDR1 as MNHEY and CDR2 as SVGAGI. This CDR3 spans 15 amino acids. V was pared by 2 bases and J by 0 bases, with 8 bases between. The DNA for the CDR3 is TGTGCCAGCAGTTACCAGGCACATAGCAATCAGCCCCAGCATTTT. It specifies CASSYQAHSNQPQHF.

The J gene is TRBJ2-3, the V gene TRBV10-3; D unresolved. This CDR3 spans 15 amino acids. CDR1 is ENHRY and CDR2 is SYGVKD in the germline V gene. V was shortened by 0 bases and J by 4 bases, with 11 bases between the two germline ends. The CDR3 sequence: CAISESQSPPDTQYF. In DNA form, the CDR3 reads TGTGCCATCAGTGAGTCCCAGTCCCCCCCAGATACGCAGTATTTT.

The chain links TRBV11-2 to TRBJ1-2; weak D call: TRBD1 (6 bases). This CDR3 has 12 amino acids. The V gene lost 8 bases and the J gene lost 4 bases, with 11 bases spanning the gap. The germline V gene encodes CDR1 SGHAT and CDR2 FQNNGV. CDR3 sequence: CASGQGSYGYTF. CDR3 DNA: TGTGCCAGCGGCCAGGGGTCCTATGGCTACACCTTC.

This clone was recorded a few times. The chain combines TRBV6-2 or TRBV6-3 with TRBJ1-5; TRBD1 agrees at 7 bases. The germline gives CDR1 MNHEY, CDR2 SVGEGT. This CDR3 comprises 13 residues. After removal of 6 bases from V and 3 bases from J, the junction contained 2 bases not matched to a gene. The DNA for the CDR3 is TGTGCCAGCAGCGGGACAGACAATCAGCCCCAGCATTTT. It specifies CASSGTDNQPQHF.

This chain connects TRBV4-3 to TRBJ2-7; a possible D gene is TRBD2 (7 bases). Germline CDR1 LGHNA, CDR2 YSLEER. V was pared by 0 bases and J by 0 bases, with 15 bases between. CDR3 length equals 17 residues. The CDR3 loop reads CASSQDRVGGLSYEQYF. The CDR3 coding sequence is TGCGCCAGCAGCCAAGATCGGGTCGGGGGGCTCTCCTACGAGCAGTACTTC.

V and J are TRBV12-3 or TRBV12-4 and TRBJ1-4, with no clear D. V dropped 2 bases and J dropped 1 base, with 2 bases sitting between them. The CDR3 extends over 13 amino acids. Written as DNA, the CDR3 is TGTGCCAGCAGTTTACTAACTAATGAAAAACTGTTTTTT. This translates into CASSLLTNEKLFF.

This clone was recorded once. As DNA, the CDR3 is TGTGCCAGCAGCCTACGGACAGGGGGTTACGGAGATACGCAGTATTTT. Amino acids: CASSLRTGGYGDTQYF. The genes are TRBV5-5 and TRBJ2-3, with 10 bases matching TRBD1. This CDR3 is 16 amino acids long. V lost 4 bases and J lost 5; bases outside the gene matches: 10. Germline CDR1 and CDR2: SGHKS and YYEKEE (reference sequence). The variable domain in full, with the rest retrieved from reference TRBV5-5 and TRBJ2-3, is DAGVTQSPTHLIKTRGQQVTLRCSPISGHKSVSWYQQVLGQGPQFIFQYYEKEERGRGNFPDRFSARQFPNYSSELNVNALLLGDSALYLCASSLRTGGYGDTQYFGPGTRLTVL.

J is TRBJ1-6 and V is TRBV15, with D perhaps TRBD1 (5 bases). The CDR3 is made up of 13 amino acids. Trimming stripped 8 bases from V and 8 bases from J, with 13 bases between. The germline gives CDR1 LNHNV, CDR2 YYDKDF (reference sequence). As DNA, the CDR3 is TGTGCCACCTCCAGGGCGTCCTATTCACCCCTCCACTTT. Translated: CATSRASYSPLHF.

The chain has TRBV11-3 and TRBJ1-4; no clear D gene. CDR1 and CDR2 from the germline V gene are SGHNT and YENEEA. This CDR3 is built from 15 residues. Trimming took 0 bases from V and 6 from J, leaving 11 bases between them. CDR3 DNA sequence: TGTGCCAGCAGCTTAGATCCCCCGGGAGATGAAAAACTGTTTTTT. It yields the protein CASSLDPPGDEKLFF.

Remarks on this clone: With a far larger clone one base away, a read error is the likely cause. The chain recombines TRBV5-8 with TRBJ1-5, with D perhaps TRBD1 (5 bases). Germline V gene data show CDR1 as SGHTS and CDR2 as YDEGEE. Trimming took off 2 bases at V and 5 bases at J, with 5 bases between the two ends. This CDR3 region has 12 residues. As DNA, the CDR3 is TGTGCCAGCAGCTTCAGGGATCAGCCCCAGCATTTT. Its translation is CASSFRDQPQHF.

The rearrangement links TRBV19 to TRBJ2-6; TRBD1 is a possible D gene (5 bases). Germline V lookup: CDR1 LNHDA, CDR2 SQIVND (reference sequence). This CDR3 is built from 15 residues. V was shortened by 5 bases and J by 0 bases, with 8 bases between the two germline ends. Here the CDR3 reads CASSATVSGANVLTF. CDR3 nucleotides: TGTGCCAGTAGTGCGACAGTCTCTGGGGCCAACGTCCTGACTTTC.

The V call is TRBV27, the J call TRBJ2-1, with 12 bases that match TRBD2. V shed 5 bases and J 8 bases; nucleotides not matched to a gene: 16. In germline, CDR1 is MNHEY, CDR2 SMNVEV (reference sequence). This CDR3 has 18 amino acids. CDR3 region: CASSLVTSGGPLLDEQFF. CDR3 in DNA: TGTGCCAGCAGTCTTGTGACTAGCGGGGGCCCGTTGTTGGATGAGCAGTTCTTC.

The rearrangement links TRBV12-5 to TRBJ1-3; D not certain. V was cut by 0 bases and J by 0 bases, with 12 bases left in between. CDR3 length: 17 amino acids. Germline lookup yields CDR1 LGHNT and CDR2 FRNRAP. For the CDR3, the DNA is TGTGCTAGTGGTTTGGTACGGGGTGGCCTCTCTGGAAACACCATATATTTT. Amino acid sequence: CASGLVRGGLSGNTIYF.

The gene calls are TRBV6-5 and TRBJ1-2; perhaps TRBD1 as D (6 bases). The CDR3 spans 13 residues. Germline-derived CDR1 and CDR2 are MNHEY and SVGAGI. V lost 7 bases, J lost 6 bases, and 15 bases lay in between. CDR3 in amino acids: CASTRTVGDGYTF. CDR3 in DNA: TGTGCCAGCACCAGGACAGTGGGGGATGGCTACACCTTC.

The V call is TRBV3-1 (or the pseudogene TRBV3-2), the J call TRBJ2-1; weak D call: TRBD2 (6 bases). V lost 0 bases and J 6 bases, leaving 27 bases between the germline ends. The CDR3 has 20 amino acids. The V gene's germline CDR1 is LGHDT and CDR2 YNNKEL (reference sequence). The CDR3 sequence: CASSQDGVRDTRYGGNEQFF. Written as DNA, the CDR3 is TGTGCCAGCAGCCAAGATGGAGTCCGAGACACCAGGTACGGGGGCAATGAGCAGTTCTTC.

This chain links TRBV7-8 with TRBJ2-7, with D tentatively TRBD2 (6 bases). Trimming left V 1 base short and J 0 bases short, with 10 bases between. This CDR3 has 15 residues. Germline V gene data show CDR1 as SGHVS and CDR2 as FQNEAQ. As DNA, the CDR3 is TGTGCCAGCAGCTTAGACGGGGGAACCTCCTACGAGCAGTACTTC. Translated, it gives CASSLDGGTSYEQYF.

This rearrangement joins TRBV5-6 to TRBJ2-7, with 10 bases that match TRBD2. The CDR3 length is 15 residues. Trimming at V came to 2 bases and at J to 6 bases, leaving 8 bases not matched to a gene. The germline V gene has CDR1 SGHDT and CDR2 YYEEEE. In DNA, the CDR3 is TGTGCCAGCAGCTTCGGTAGCGGGGGGTACGGCGAGCAGTACTTC. It is translated as CASSFGSGGYGEQYF.

The rearrangement links TRBV9 to TRBJ2-1; 8 bases agree with TRBD2. From germline, CDR1 is SGDLS and CDR2 YYNGEE. After removal of 4 bases from V and 0 bases from J, the junction contained 6 bases not matched to a gene. The CDR3 length is 16 residues. DNA for the CDR3: TGTGCCAGCAGCACCGGGGGGGGACGCTCCTACAATGAGCAGTTCTTC. Protein sequence: CASSTGGGRSYNEQFF.